This T cell receptor beta chain was identified in a study of cytomegalovirus exposure and HLA in healthy donors (TCRdb year 2017). The study in broad terms: An earlier analysis of some 500 of the donors reported about 290 Gb of sequence data and some 120 million unique TCR beta sequences from about 179 million T cells. Around 320 gigabases of sequencing data and tens of millions of unique TCR sequences were included in an early release covering roughly 600 HLA-typed donors. Among the roughly 400 genotyped donors, under 90% belonged to the genetic ancestry cluster associated with self-reported Caucasian donors. The study aimed to test whether cataloging public T cell receptors could reveal signatures of past pathogen exposure. The T cell repertoires of 666 subjects were profiled by immunosequencing and related to cytomegalovirus serostatus. Besides the first cohort of under 700 subjects, a separate validation cohort made up of roughly 130 different subjects was used. To predict cytomegalovirus infection status, the study combined high-throughput TCR immunosequencing, statistical association of individual TCRs with disease status, and machine learning. To study patterns of TCR occurrence, a later analysis re-analyzed previously published TCR beta repertoires from 666 donors and added high-resolution HLA genotyping. The later analysis used no new phenotypic data to find candidate immune exposures, relying instead on TCR beta sequences and their occurrence across donors. An earlier analysis of more than 450 of the donors used high-throughput TCR beta sequencing to judge whether each TCR beta V gene segment behaved as functional or pseudogenic. Alongside the repertoire data, information on donor age, sex, ethnicity and CMV serostatus was compiled. A later genetic analysis took genome-wide SNP genotypes for 398 of the 666 donors and used that subset as a discovery cohort. All discovery cohort repertoires had been generated using a single sequencing platform. HLA typing covered class I and class II loci at four-digit resolution. The number of donors typed differed by locus, with roughly 620-640 for A, B, C, DRB1 and DQB1, roughly 520 for DQA1, 600 to 610 for DPA1, and approximately 470 for DPB1. About 5 DR-DQ haplotypes were handled as single units for association and clustering, since linkage in the cohort was strong. Among some 400 genotyped donors of the cohort, an average of around 250,000 unique TCR beta nucleotide sequences was sequenced per donor, of which about 18% were non-productive. Study-wide findings and limitations: According to a later analysis, most CMV-associated TCR beta chains appeared to be HLA-restricted, and the HLA associations seemed to be driven largely by CMV exposure. HLA typing was unavailable for some donors at each locus, so association tests used only the typed subset. A cluster of highly shared sequence variants was judged likely to be a technical artifact of the sequencing pipeline. It was suggested by the authors that the approach could potentially be generalized to other disease states and immunological phenotypes. V-gene and J-gene trimming of TCR beta chains was associated with a missense DCLRE1C variant in a later genetic analysis, and the association was replicated in an independent cohort. The classifier was reported to diagnose cytomegalovirus status with high specificity and sensitivity in both the original and validation cohorts. The only immune exposure information available for the cohort was CMV serostatus. Most TCR sequences were seen in very few donors, while some public TCRs were found in many individuals. In an earlier analysis of some 500 of the donors, most TCR beta V segments appeared in productive rearrangements about 87% or about 30% of the time, broadly matching IMGT annotations. Linkage disequilibrium might explain the correlated functional status among segregating V segments, but an unknown experimental factor could not be excluded. The earlier analysis of 587 of the donors excluded roughly 17 rarely observed V segments, including chromosome 9 orphons, because counts were too low. Some IMGT-functional V segments, including TRBV6-2 and TRBV6-3, could not be distinguished by the 87-base-pair reads and were therefore excluded. Only TCR beta chains were sequenced in this cohort, and the absence of alpha or paired-chain data limited detectable features. According to a later analysis, parvovirus B19, influenza, CMV and Epstein-Barr virus appeared linked to several top co-occurrence clusters. A later genetic analysis reported fewer N-insertions in productive TCRs among donors in an Asian-associated ancestry cluster than the roughly 670-donor mean. The study gave a list of some 150 TCR beta chains associated with cytomegalovirus. When HLA alleles, especially DR and DQ, strongly co-occurred, TCR associations were difficult to assign to individual alleles. A further reported finding was that TCR beta sequences accurately predicted the HLA-A and HLA-B alleles for most subjects in the first cohort. Sequencing depth was assumed to be roughly uniform across donors in the presence/absence analyses, though that assumption may not hold. A later analysis found that TCR association rates varied across HLA loci, with DRB1 alleles showing the most associated TCRs and HLA-C alleles the fewest. In vitro tests confirmed that three of the cytomegalovirus-associated TCR beta chains recognize cytomegalovirus antigens. In a later analysis, HLA-associated TCR beta chains showed more clonal expansion and lower generation probabilities than non-associated chains that were equally common. At a false discovery rate of 0.05, a later analysis linked some 17,000 TCR beta sequences to specific HLA alleles.

V ends up 2 bases short and J 7 bases short, with an unmatched junction base count of 4. The CDR3 runs 12 residues from the cysteine to the phenylalanine. The entry retains the CDR3 DNA only, 36 bases that are in frame from base 1. CDR1 SQVTM and CDR2 ANQGSEA are derived from the germline V gene. About this clone itself: The specificity of this receptor is unknown. The input lacks base qualities; no much larger clone sits a single base away.

The cohort was made up of roughly 670 healthy bone marrow donors. At the time of sampling, every cohort member was nominally healthy, though immune exposures that went unrecorded were likely present. The donor was CMV seronegative and belonged to the group of over 350 seronegative cohort members. Every donor gave a peripheral blood sample, and the peripheral blood mononuclear cells from that sample were used for TCR beta sequencing. The Qiagen DNeasy Blood Extraction Kit was used to extract genomic DNA from the blood cell samples. The library was generated by the immunoSEQ multiplex PCR assay. For the multiplex PCR, a mixture combining 60 forward primers for TCR Vbeta segments and 13 reverse primers for TCR Jbeta segments was used. The CDR3 region of rearranged TCR beta genes was amplified from genomic DNA with a multiplex PCR assay. Amplified TCR beta libraries were sequenced as 87-base-pair reads on the Illumina HiSeq System. The study's own analysis went as follows. Across the 700 or so repertoires, a later analysis counted some 81 million unique TCR beta chains, around 11 million of which were shared by at least two donors. Raw reads were error-corrected and collapsed into unique sequences by a nearest-neighbor algorithm in which closely related sequences were merged to remove PCR and sequencing errors. To assign V, D and J gene segments, CDR3 sequences were aligned to IMGT reference sequences. Each retained sequence needed at least a six-nucleotide match to both a V gene segment and a J gene segment. Rearrangements were classified as productive when the CDR3 lacked stop codons and remained in frame with V and J, and all other rearrangements were classified as non-productive. CDR3 was defined according to IMGT convention as the region running from the second conserved V-encoded cysteine to the conserved J-encoded phenylalanine. The earlier analysis of 500 to 600 of the donors excluded sequences that lacked an unambiguous match to a single V gene segment. In an earlier analysis of approximately 590 of the donors, a V segment was called functional when productive rearrangements were above 56.7%, and segregating when the standard deviation between donors exceeded 5%. A statistical classification framework was built to diagnose cytomegalovirus status from the catalog of TCR beta chain sequences. V and J gene assignment, in a later analysis, came from comparing TCR nucleotide sequences with IMGT/GENE-DB human TR gene sequences. The TCRdist pipeline was used in a later analysis to assign CDR3 sequences and most-parsimonious VDJ recombination scenarios. In a later analysis, each TCR beta chain was defined by its CDR3 amino acid sequence together with its V-gene family, and reads without a unique V-gene family were excluded. As a way to deal with suspected cross-contamination and a sequencing artifact, a later analysis dropped roughly 620 nucleotide sequences that were highly shared and had low generation probability. A later analysis calculated a clonal expansion index for each public chain from normalized within-repertoire ranks of inferred template counts. In a later analysis, generation probabilities were computed using a VDJ recombination model fitted to out-of-frame rearrangements, and the results were checked against IGoR. Hypergeometric tests were used in a later analysis to score TCR-TCR, TCR-HLA and TCR-CMV co-occurrence, with a repertoire-size bias correction applied to the TCR pairs. In a later analysis, false discovery rates were estimated by permuting HLA or CMV assignments 20 times. In a later analysis, co-occurring TCRs were grouped with DBSCAN, and TCRdist sequence similarity was added when clustering was performed within HLA-allele-positive subsets. Co-occurrence clustering excluded repertoires with fewer than 30,000 or more than 120,000 public chains, plus five with anomalous nucleotide sharing. The clones in this table, taken by TCRdb from immuneACCESS, are in-frame only. Not every clone is retained; where verified, under half of the shortfall comes from an unresolved V gene, and the cause of the rest is unknown. The V and J calls and clone size come from that table; D and trimming were worked out from the DNA. The sample table lists about 130,000 clones, roughly four fifths of them with a count of one. The ten top clones hold around 1.8% of the sample.

The chain is assembled from TRBV29-1 and TRBJ1-1; 7 bases in the junction line up with TRBD1. Material for sequencing was PBMCs. The TCR originated in a woman between 50 and 59 years old in good health and CMV-seronegative. The DNA sequence is TGCAGCGTTGAAAGGGGGCGGGGTGAAGCTTTCTTT. Its coded protein is CSVERGRGEAFF. The CDR3, completed at both ends by the reference TRBV29-1 and TRBJ1-1 genes, gives the full variable domain SAVISQKPSRDICQRGTSLTIQCQVDSQVTMMFWYRQQPGQSLTLIATANQGSEATYESGFVIDKFPISRPNLTFSTLTVSNMSPEDSSIYLCSVERGRGEAFFGQGTRLTVV.